The sequence of this T cell receptor beta chain was determined in a study of OX40 agonist ivuxolimab in advanced cancers. Across the study: Participants averaged roughly 60 years of age (range about 23 to 80) and were about 85% male. The study reported partial responses in three patients: one hepatocellular carcinoma, two cutaneous melanoma.

Study conclusions and caveats: Among the lowest levels of clonal expansion were found in partial responders at 0.1-3.0 mg/kg.

V lost 8 bases to trimming and J lost 4 bases, with 11 bases between them. The CDR3 is 13 residues long. Germline-derived CDR1 and CDR2 are SGHDN and FVKESK. This table comes from immunoSEQ multiplex PCR, and its TCRdb copy is limited to in-frame clones, with some not included. There are tens of thousands of clones in the sample; about nine tenths occur only once, and around 0.99% lies in the top ten. Samples were taken at baseline and on day 1 of cycles 4 and 7. Concerning this clone itself: Its target is unknown.

The TCR was taken from an adult with an advanced solid tumor such as melanoma, head and neck, liver or kidney cancer. This chain uses TRBV14 with TRBJ2-2, with D maybe TRBD2 (6 bases). The sample was CD4+ or CD8+ T cells sorted from blood, taken in a trial of the OX40 agonist ivuxolimab. CDR3 nucleotides: TGTGCCAGCTCCGGGAGTCCCACCGGGGAGCTGTTTTTT. Its protein product is CASSGSPTGELFF.